These 8 T cell receptor beta chains were all obtained from the same sample, sequenced in a study of shared clonotypes between healthy human individuals. Using immunoSEQ multiplex PCR, the repertoire was profiled, and TCRdb retains in-frame clones only, with some absent. The sample includes about a million clones, 76% of them seen just once. The specimen sequenced was memory CD4+ T cells sorted from blood. As for subset: CD45RA-negative fraction. These receptors came from a man between 18 and 29 years old in good health.

CDR3 in amino acids: CAISPGQGVSLAKNIQYF. The CDR3 DNA reads as TGTGCCATCAGTCCGGGACAGGGGGTTTCTTTAGCCAAAAACATTCAGTACTTC. The chain has TRBV10-3 and TRBJ2-4; the match to TRBD1 covers 11 bases. After removal of 5 bases from V and 0 bases from J, the junction contained 9 bases not matched to a gene. The CDR3 has 18 residues. From germline, CDR1 is ENHRY and CDR2 SYGVKD.

The J gene is TRBJ1-4, the V gene TRBV28; D is possibly TRBD1 (6 bases). This CDR3 is built from 13 residues. Germline CDR1 and CDR2: MDHEN and SYDVKM. V was shortened by 5 bases and J by 8 bases, with 12 bases between the two germline ends. The chain's CDR3 is CASSAAGAEKLFF. The CDR3 bases are TGTGCCAGCAGTGCGGCGGGGGCGGAAAAACTGTTTTTT.

J is TRBJ2-1 and V is TRBV4-1, with 7 bases that match TRBD2. This CDR3 spans 16 amino acids. The V gene's germline CDR1 is MGHRA and CDR2 YSYEKL. J gave up 2 bases and V 5 bases, and 9 bases lay outside the gene matches. Here the CDR3 DNA reads TGCGCCAGCAGCTTACTCCGGGGGGTTACCTACAATGAGCAGTTCTTC. As protein: CASSLLRGVTYNEQFF.

The CDR3: CASSLGLVETQYF. CDR3 bases: TGTGCCAGCAGCTTGGGGTTGGTTGAGACCCAGTACTTC. The chain has TRBV5-6 and TRBJ2-5; no clear D gene. The germline gives CDR1 SGHDT, CDR2 YYEEEE. Trimming took 0 bases from V and 5 from J, leaving 8 bases between them. This CDR3 has 13 residues. Full variable domain (remainder filled in from reference TRBV5-6 and TRBJ2-5): DAGVTQSPTHLIKTRGQQVTLRCSPKSGHDTVSWYQQALGQGPQFIFQYYEEEERQRGNFPDRFSGHQFPNYSSELNVNALLLGDSALYLCASSLGLVETQYFGPGTRLLVL.

This chain uses TRBV28 with TRBJ2-2; the D gene is possibly TRBD1 (6 bases). V was trimmed by 5 bases and J by 1 base, leaving 14 bases between them. Germline CDR1 is MDHEN and CDR2 is SYDVKM. CDR3 length: 16 amino acids. For the CDR3, the DNA is TGTGCCAGCAGTCAGGCCGGGACAAGGAACACCGGGGAGCTGTTTTTT. As protein: CASSQAGTRNTGELFF.

A single count supports this clone. The chain uses TRBV11-2 and TRBJ1-2, with 8 bases matching TRBD1. The CDR3 contains 16 residues. Germline V gene data show CDR1 as SGHAT and CDR2 as FQNNGV. Trimming removed 5 bases from V and 4 bases from J; junction bases left unmatched: 12. CDR3 in amino acids: CASSLQIATGAYGYTF. The CDR3 DNA is TGTGCCAGCAGCCTCCAAATAGCGACAGGGGCCTATGGCTACACCTTC.

The rearrangement joins TRBV7-9 to TRBJ1-4, with unresolved D. Per the germline V gene, CDR1 is SEHNR and CDR2 is FQNEAQ (reference sequence). The CDR3 is 14 residues long. V lost 6 bases and J 0 bases, leaving 8 bases between the germline ends. The CDR3 loop reads CASRVVATNEKLFF. As DNA, the CDR3 is TGTGCCAGCAGGGTAGTCGCAACTAATGAAAAACTGTTTTTT.

This clone was counted at least ten times. This chain connects TRBV9 to TRBJ2-5; 10 bases map to TRBD2. The germline V gene has CDR1 SGDLS and CDR2 YYNGEE. The V and J ends lost 0 bases and 1 base, in that order; junction bases with no gene match: 3. This CDR3 comprises 16 residues. CDR3 coding DNA: TGTGCCAGCAGCGTAGCGACTAGCGGGTTCCAAGAGACCCAGTACTTC. This sequence encodes CASSVATSGFQETQYF.